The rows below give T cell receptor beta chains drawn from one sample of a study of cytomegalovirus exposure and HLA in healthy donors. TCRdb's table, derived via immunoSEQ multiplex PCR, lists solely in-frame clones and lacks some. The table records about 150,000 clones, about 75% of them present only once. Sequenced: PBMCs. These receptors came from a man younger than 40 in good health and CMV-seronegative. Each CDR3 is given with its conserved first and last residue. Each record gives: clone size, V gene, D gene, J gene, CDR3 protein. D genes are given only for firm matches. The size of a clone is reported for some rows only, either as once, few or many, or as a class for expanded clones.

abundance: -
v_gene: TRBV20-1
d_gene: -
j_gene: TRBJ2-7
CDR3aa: CSARQNYEQYF

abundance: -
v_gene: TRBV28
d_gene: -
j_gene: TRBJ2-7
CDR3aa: CASSPLYTVYEQYF

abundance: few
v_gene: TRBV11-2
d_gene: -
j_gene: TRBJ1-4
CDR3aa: CASSLELLGAPNEKLFF

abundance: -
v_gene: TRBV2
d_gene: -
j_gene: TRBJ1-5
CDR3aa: CASSDSGQPQHF

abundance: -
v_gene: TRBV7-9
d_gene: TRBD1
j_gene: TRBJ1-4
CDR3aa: CASSLSGTGGRREKLFF

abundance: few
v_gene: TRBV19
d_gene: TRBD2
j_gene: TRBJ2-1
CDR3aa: CASRPSGRSYNEQFF

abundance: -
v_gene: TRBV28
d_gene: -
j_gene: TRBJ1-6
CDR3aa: CASSPGLGVGSPLHF

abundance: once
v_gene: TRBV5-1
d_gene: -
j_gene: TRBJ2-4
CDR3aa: CASSLDRAANIQYF

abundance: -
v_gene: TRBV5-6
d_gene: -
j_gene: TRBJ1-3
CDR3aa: CASSNRIGGGYGNTIYF

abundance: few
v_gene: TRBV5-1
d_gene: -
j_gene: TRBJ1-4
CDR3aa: CASSPGGWEKLFF

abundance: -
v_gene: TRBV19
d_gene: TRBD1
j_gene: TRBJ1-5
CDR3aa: CASSIRGTGIQPQHF

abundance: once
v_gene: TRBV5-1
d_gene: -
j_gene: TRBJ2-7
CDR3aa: CASSLEFGPRGLGQYF

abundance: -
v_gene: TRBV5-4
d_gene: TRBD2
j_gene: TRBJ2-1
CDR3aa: CASSKLAGDTYNEQFF

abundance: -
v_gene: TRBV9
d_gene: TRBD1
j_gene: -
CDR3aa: CASSGEAGQGTYEQYF

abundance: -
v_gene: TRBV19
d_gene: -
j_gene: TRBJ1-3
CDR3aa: CASAWVDTNTIYF

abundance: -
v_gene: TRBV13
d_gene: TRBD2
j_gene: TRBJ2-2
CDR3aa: CASSLRTSGDTGELFF

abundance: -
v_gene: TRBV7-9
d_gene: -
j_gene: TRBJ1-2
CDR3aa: CASSAPRVWGYTF

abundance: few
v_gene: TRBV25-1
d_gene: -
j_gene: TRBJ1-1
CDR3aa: CASSKGGRTEAFF

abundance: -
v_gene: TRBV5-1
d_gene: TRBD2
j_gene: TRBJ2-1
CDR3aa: CASSIGLAGDNEQFF

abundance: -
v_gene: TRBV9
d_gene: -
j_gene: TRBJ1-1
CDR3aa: CASSDTNTEAFF

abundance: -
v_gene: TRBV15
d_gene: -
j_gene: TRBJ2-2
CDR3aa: CATEGRTGELFF

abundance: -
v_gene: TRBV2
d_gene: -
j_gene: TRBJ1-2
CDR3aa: CASSEYGVYGYTF

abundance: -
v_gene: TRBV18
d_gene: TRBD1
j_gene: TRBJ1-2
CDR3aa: CASSSGTGAGYTF

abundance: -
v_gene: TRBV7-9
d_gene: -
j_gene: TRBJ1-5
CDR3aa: CASSLMGAGQPQHF

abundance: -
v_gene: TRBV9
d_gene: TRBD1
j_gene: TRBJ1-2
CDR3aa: CASKAGGYFDGYTF

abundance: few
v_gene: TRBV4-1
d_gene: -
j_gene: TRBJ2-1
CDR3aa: CASSQVDMVRHNEQFF

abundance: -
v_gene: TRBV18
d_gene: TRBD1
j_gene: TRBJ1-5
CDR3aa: CASSPDRGPAQPQHF

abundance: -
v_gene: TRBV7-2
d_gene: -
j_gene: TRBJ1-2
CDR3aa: CASSPPGGSAASYGYTF

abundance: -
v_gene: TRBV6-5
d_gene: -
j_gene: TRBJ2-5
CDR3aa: CASSYETWATQYF

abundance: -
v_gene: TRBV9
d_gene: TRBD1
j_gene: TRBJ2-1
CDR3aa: CASSVLGGTGGNEQFF

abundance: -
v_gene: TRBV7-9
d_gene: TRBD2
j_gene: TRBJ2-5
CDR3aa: CASSALLATQGPQYF

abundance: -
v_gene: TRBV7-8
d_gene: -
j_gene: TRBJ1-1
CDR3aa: CASSLDRGGYTEAFF

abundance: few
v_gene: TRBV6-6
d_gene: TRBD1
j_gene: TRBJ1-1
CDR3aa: CASRSGTGYTEAFF

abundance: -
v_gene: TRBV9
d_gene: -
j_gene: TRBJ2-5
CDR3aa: CASSVGGFQETQYF

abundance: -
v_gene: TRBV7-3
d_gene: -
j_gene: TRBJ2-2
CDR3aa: CASSLEGWAGELFF

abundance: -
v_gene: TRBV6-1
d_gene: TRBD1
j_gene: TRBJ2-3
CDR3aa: CASSEGQGGTDTQYF

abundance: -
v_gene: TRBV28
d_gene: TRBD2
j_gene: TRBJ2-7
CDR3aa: CASSLAGGGNEQYF

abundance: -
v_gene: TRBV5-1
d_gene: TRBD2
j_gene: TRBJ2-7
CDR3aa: CASSLASGGPYEQYF

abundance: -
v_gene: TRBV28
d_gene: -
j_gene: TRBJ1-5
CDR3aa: CASSPHREHQPQHF

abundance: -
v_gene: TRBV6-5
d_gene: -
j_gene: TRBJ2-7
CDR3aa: CASRPYSPYSYEQYF

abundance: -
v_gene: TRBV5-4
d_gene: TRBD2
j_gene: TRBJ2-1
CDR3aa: CASSSGTRPYNEQFF

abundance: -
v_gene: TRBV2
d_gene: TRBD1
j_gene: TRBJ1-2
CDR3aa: CASSEDQGVKGYTF

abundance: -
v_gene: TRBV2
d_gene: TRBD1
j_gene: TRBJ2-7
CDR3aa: CASSGAWQGARQIYEQYF

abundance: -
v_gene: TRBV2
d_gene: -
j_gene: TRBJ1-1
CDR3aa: CASGGRVSDTEAFF

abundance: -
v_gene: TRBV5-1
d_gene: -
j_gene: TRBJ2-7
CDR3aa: CASSLLFHRDIGSYEQYF

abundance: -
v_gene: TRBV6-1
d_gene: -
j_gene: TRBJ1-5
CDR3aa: CASSETQRQPQHF

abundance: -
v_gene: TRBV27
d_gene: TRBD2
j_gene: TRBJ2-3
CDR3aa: CASSPLSGGGTDTQYF

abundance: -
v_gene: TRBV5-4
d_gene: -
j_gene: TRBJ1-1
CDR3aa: CASSPPGPQGTEAFF

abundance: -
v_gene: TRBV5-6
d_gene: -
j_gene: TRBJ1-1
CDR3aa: CASSGQLNTEAFF

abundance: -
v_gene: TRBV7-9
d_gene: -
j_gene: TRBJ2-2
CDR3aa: CASSPRPLTSNTGELFF

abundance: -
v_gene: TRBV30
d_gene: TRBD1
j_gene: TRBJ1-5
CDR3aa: CAWTQQGVGQPQHF

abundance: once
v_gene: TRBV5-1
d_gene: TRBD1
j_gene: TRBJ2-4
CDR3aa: CASSLGTGKNIQYF

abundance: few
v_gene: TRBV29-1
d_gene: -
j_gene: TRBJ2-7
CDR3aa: CSAQGQTLYEQYF

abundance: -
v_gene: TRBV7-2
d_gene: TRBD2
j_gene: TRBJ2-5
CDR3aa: CASSGRAGGTETQYF

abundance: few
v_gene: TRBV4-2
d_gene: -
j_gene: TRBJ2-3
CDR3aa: CASSPLVAGGTDTQYF